The present T cell receptor beta chain was sequenced within a study of neoadjuvant anti-PD-1 for oral cavity cancer. In the study overall: Around day 43, patients without progression received a fourth nivolumab dose before surgery.

Deletions cut 4 bases from V and 5 bases from J, with 14 bases between. This CDR3 comprises 14 residues. CDR1 and CDR2 (germline): LNHDA, SQIVND (reference sequence). This clone appeared a few times. Assay used: immunoSEQ multiplex PCR; TCRdb lists only in-frame clones, some missing. The sample lists 5,500 to 8,000 clones, approximately 74% occurring once. Analysis of PBMCs was direct, with no culture step. Sequenced material: PBMCs, taken before nivolumab (anti-PD-1) treatment. The genes are TRBV19 and TRBJ1-2; D not resolved. This TCR derives from a person aged 35 to 85 with oral cavity squamous cell carcinoma. CDR3 protein: CASSRASGGYGYTF. CDR3 in DNA: TGTGCCAGTAGTAGGGCCTCTGGAGGGTATGGCTACACCTTC.